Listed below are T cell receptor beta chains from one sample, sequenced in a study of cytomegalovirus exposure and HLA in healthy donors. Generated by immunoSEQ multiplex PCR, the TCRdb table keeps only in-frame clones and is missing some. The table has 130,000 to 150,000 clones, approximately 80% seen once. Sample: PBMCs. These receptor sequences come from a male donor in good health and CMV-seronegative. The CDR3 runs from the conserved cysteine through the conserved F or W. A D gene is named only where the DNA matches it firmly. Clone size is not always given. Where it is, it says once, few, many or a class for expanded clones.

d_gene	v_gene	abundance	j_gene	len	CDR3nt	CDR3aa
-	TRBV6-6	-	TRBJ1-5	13	TGTGCCATCCGGGGGGACAGCAATCAGCCCCAGCATTTT	CAIRGDSNQPQHF
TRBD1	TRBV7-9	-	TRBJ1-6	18	TGTGCCAGCAGCTCGCTTTCACAGGGGGCAATCCTTAATTCACCCCTCCACTTT	CASSSLSQGAILNSPLHF
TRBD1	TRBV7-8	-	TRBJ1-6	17	TGTGCCAGCAGCTTAAAGGGTGGGACAGGGGATAATTCACCCCTCCACTTT	CASSLKGGTGDNSPLHF
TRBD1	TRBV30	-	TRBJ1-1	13	TGTGCCTGGAGTCGGGACAGTATCACTGAAGCTTTCTTT	CAWSRDSITEAFF
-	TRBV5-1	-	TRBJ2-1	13	TGCGCCACCTCGGCTAGCTCCTACAATGAGCAGTTCTTC	CATSASSYNEQFF
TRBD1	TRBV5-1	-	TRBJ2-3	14	TGCGCCAGCAGGGACAGGGTTAGCACAGATACGCAGTATTTT	CASRDRVSTDTQYF
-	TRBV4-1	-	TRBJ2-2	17	TGCGCCAGCAGCCAAAGGGGAACAGGGAGGGACACCGGGGAGCTGTTTTTT	CASSQRGTGRDTGELFF
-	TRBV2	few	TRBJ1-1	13	TGTGCCAGCAGTGGGGAGGGGAACACTGAAGCTTTCTTT	CASSGEGNTEAFF
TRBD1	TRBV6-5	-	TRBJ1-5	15	TGTGCCAGCAGTCCGGGACAGGTGGGCATCAAATCCCAGCATTTT	CASSPGQVGIKSQHF
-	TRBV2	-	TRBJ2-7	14	TGTGCCAGCAGTGAGCAGGGCATGGGCTACGAGCAGTACTTC	CASSEQGMGYEQYF
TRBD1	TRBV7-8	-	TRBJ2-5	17	TGTGCCAGCAGCTTATCAGAAGACAGGGTAGACCAAGAGACCCAGTACTTC	CASSLSEDRVDQETQYF
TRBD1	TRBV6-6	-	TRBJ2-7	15	TGTGCCAGCAGTTACACAAAAGGGGGCACCTACGAGCAGTACTTC	CASSYTKGGTYEQYF
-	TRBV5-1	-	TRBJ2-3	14	TGCGCCAGCAGCGCGGACCCCGGGGTCGATACGCAGTATTTT	CASSADPGVDTQYF
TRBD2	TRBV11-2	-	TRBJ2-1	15	TGTGCCAGCAGCTTATCCAGCGGGGGGTACAATGAGCAGTTCTTC	CASSLSSGGYNEQFF
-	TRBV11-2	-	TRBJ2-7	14	TGTGCCAGCAGCCCATGGGGGGAGGAATACGAGCAGTACTTC	CASSPWGEEYEQYF
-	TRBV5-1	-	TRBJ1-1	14	TGCGCCAGCAGCGTGACAGGAAAGAACACTGAAGCTTTCTTT	CASSVTGKNTEAFF
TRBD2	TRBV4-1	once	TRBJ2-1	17	TGCGCCAGCAGTTTCCCCCCCTCGGGGCGGGGGGGCCATGAGCAGTTCTTC	CASSFPPSGRGGHEQFF
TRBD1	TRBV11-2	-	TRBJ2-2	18	TGTGCCAGCAGCTCCTATAGTGGTGGACAGGGATCCACCGGGGAGCTGTTTTTT	CASSSYSGGQGSTGELFF